This TCR beta chain was recorded in a study of response to subunit inactivated influenza vaccine. Study-wide points: A suggestion made by the authors is that each seasonal influenza vaccination recruits few new T cells.

Comment on this clonotype: Its antigen remains unknown.

CDR3 length: 12 residues. V lost 2 bases, J lost 5 bases, and 9 bases lay in between. Per the germline V gene, CDR1 is SQVTM and CDR2 is ANQGSEA. From the RT-PCR reads, TCRdb called clonotypes with MiXCR, one entry per CDR3 protein. The sample contains 150,000 to 200,000 distinct CDR3 sequences, around 12% of which appear only once. These records were also assigned to another study, of T cells expressing NK-cell markers. This second study says: The TCR beta cDNA came from 5'RACE template switching with UMIs. With respect to HCMV, seven of the eight sequenced donors were seropositive, and one was seronegative.

This clonotype originated in a man over 45 who received an inactivated influenza vaccine. V gene TRBV29-1 combines with J gene TRBJ1-2; D gene ambiguous. Source: CD8+ T cells sorted from PBMCs, taken roughly 13 days after vaccination. The CDR3 sequence: CSVELREYGYTF. The CDR3 DNA reads TGCAGCGTTGAATTAAGGGAATATGGCTACACCTTC.